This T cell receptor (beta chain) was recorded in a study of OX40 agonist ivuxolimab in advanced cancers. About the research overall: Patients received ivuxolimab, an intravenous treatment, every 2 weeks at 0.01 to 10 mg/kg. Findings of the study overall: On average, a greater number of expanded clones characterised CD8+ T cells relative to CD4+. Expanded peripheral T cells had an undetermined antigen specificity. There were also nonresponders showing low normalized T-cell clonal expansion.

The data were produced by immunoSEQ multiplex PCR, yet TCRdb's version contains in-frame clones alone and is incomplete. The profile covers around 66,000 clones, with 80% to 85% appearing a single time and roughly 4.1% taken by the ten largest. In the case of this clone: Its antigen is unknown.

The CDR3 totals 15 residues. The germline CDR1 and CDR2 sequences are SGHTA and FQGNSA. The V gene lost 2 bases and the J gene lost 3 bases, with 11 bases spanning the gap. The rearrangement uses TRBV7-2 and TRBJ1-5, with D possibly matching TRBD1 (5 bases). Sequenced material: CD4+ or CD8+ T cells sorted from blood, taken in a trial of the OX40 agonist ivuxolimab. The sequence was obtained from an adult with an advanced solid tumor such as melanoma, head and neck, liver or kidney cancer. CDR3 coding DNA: TGTGCCAGCAGCTTATGGGGGAATAACAATCAGCCCCAGCATTTT. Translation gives CASSLWGNNNQPQHF. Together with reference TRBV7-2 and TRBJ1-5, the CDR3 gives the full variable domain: GAGVSQSPSNKVTEKGKDVELRCDPISGHTALYWYRQSLGQGLEFLIYFQGNSAPDKSGLPSDRFSAERTGGSVSTLTIQRTQQEDSAVYLCASSLWGNNNQPQHFGDGTRLSIL.